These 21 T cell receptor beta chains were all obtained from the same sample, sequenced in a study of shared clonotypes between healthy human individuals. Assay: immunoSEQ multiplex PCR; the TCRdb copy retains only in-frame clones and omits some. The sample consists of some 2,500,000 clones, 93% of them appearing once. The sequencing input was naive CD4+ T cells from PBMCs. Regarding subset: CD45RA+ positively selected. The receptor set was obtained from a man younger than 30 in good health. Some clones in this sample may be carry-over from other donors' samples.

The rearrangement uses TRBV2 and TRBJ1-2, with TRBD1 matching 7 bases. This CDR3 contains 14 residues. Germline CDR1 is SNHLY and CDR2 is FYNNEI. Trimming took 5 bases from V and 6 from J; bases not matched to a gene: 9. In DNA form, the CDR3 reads TGTGCCAGCAGTCCTAGACAGGGATCAGATGGCTACACCTTC. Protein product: CASSPRQGSDGYTF.

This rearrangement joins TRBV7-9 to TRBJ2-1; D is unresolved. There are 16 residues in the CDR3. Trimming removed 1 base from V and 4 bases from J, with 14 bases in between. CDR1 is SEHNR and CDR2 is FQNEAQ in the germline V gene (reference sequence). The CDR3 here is CASSLVPANPYNEQFF. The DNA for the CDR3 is TGTGCCAGCAGCTTAGTCCCGGCAAACCCTTACAATGAGCAGTTCTTC. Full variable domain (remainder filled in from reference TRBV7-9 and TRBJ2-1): DTGVSQNPRHKITKRGQNVTFRCDPISEHNRLYWYRQTLGQGPEFLTYFQNEAQLEKSRLLSDRFSAERPKGSFSTLEIQRTEQGDSAMYLCASSLVPANPYNEQFFGPGTRLTVL.

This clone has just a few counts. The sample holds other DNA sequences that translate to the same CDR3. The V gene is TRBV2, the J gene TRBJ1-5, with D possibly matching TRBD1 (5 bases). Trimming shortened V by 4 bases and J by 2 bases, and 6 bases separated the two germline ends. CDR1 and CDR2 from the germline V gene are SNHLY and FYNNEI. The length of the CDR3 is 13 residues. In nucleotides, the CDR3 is TGTGCCAGCAGTGTGGGGGGCAATCAGCCCCAGCATTTT. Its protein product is CASSVGGNQPQHF.

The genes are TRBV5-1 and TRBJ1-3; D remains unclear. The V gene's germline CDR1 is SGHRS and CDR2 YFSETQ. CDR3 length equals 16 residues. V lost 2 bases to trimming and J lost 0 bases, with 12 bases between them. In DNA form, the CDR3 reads TGCGCCAGCAGCTTATGGACGGCAACCTCTGGAAACACCATATATTTT. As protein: CASSLWTATSGNTIYF.

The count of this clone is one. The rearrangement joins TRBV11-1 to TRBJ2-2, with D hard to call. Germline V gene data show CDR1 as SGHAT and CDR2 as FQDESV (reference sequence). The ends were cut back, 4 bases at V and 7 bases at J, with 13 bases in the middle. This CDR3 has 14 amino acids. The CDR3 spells CASSSPRLGGELFF. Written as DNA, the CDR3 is TGTGCCAGCAGCTCCCCCCGGTTGGGCGGGGAGCTGTTTTTT.

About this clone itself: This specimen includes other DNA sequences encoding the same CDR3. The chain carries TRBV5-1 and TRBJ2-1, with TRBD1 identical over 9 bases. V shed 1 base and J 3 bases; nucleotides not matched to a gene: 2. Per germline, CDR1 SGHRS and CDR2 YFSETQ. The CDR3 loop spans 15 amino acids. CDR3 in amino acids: CASSLLTGGYNEQFF. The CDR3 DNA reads TGCGCCAGCAGCTTGCTGACAGGGGGCTACAATGAGCAGTTCTTC.

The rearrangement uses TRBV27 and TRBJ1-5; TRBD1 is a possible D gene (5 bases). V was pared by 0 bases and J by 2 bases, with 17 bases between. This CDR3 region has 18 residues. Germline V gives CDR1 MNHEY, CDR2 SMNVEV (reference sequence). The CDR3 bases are TGTGCCAGCAGTTTATCTAGGGGACGGAAGAACGGCAATCAGCCCCAGCATTTT. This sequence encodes CASSLSRGRKNGNQPQHF.

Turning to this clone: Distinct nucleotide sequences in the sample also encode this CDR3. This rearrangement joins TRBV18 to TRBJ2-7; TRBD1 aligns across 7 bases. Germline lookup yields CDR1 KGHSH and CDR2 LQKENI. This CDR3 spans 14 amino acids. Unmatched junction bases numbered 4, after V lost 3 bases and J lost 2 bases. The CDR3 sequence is CASSPGQDAYEQYF. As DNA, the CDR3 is TGTGCCAGCTCACCCGGACAGGATGCCTACGAGCAGTACTTC.

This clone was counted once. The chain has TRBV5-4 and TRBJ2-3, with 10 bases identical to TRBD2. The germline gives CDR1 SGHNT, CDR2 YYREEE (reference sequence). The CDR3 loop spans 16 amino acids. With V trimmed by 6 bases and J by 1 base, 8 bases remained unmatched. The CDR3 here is CASTQRGLAGTDTQYF. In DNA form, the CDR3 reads TGTGCCAGCACCCAAAGAGGACTAGCGGGCACAGATACGCAGTATTTT.

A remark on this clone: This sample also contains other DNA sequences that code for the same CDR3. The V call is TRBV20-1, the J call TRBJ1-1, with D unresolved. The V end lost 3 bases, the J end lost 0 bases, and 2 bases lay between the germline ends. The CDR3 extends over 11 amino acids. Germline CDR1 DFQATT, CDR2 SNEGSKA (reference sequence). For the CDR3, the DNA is TGCAGTGCTAGGCTGAACACTGAAGCTTTCTTT. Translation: CSARLNTEAFF.

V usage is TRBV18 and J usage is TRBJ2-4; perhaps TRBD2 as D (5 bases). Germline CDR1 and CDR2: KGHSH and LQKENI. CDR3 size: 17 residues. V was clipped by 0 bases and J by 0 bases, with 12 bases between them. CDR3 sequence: CASSPPSRGVAKNIQYF. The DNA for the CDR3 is TGTGCCAGCTCACCACCTTCCCGGGGAGTAGCCAAAAACATTCAGTACTTC.

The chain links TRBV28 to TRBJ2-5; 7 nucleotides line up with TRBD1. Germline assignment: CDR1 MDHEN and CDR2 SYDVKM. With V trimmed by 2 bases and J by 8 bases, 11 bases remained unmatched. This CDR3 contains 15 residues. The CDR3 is CASSLGGQAGGTQYF. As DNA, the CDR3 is TGTGCCAGCAGTTTAGGTGGACAGGCTGGAGGAACCCAGTACTTC.

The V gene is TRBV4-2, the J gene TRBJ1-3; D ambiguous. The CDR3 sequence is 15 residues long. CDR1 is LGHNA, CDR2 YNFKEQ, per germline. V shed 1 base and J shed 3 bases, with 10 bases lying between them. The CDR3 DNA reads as TGTGCCAGCAGCCAAGTCAGGACCGATGGAAACACCATATATTTT. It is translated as CASSQVRTDGNTIYF.

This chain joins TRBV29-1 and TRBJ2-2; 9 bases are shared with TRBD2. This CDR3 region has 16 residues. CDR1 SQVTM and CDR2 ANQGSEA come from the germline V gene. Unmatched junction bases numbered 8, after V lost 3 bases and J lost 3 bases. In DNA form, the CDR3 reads TGCAGCGTTGACGAGGGCGGGAGGGCCGACACCGGGGAGCTGTTTTTT. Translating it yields CSVDEGGRADTGELFF.

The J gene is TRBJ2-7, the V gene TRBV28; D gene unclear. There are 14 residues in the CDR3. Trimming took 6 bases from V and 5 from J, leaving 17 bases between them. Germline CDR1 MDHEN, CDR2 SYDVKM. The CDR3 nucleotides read TGTGCCAGCAGCGTAGGTACTCAAATTCACGAGCAGTACTTC. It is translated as CASSVGTQIHEQYF.

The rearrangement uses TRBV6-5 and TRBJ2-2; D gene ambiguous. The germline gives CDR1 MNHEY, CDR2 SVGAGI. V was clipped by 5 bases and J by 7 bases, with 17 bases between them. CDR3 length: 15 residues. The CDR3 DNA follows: TGTGCCAGCAGTAGTCCTGAGGACCGGGTCGGGGAGCTGTTTTTT. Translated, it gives CASSSPEDRVGELFF.

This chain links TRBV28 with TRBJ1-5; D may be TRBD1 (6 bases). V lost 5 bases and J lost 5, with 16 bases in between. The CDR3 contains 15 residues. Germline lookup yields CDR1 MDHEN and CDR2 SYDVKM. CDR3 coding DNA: TGTGCCAGCAGTCTACAGGACAGTCAAGATCAGCCCCAGCATTTT. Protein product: CASSLQDSQDQPQHF.

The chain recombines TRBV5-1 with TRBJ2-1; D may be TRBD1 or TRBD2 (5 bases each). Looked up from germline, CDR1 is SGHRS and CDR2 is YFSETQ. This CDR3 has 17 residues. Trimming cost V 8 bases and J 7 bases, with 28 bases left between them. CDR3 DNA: TGCGCCAGTTCACTTAACCCGGGACCCACCCGTACGAATGAGCAGTTCTTC. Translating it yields CASSLNPGPTRTNEQFF.

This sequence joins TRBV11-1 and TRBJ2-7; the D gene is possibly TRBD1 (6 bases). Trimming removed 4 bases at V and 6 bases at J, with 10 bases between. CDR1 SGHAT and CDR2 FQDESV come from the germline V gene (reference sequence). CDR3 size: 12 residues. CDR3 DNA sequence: TGTGCCAGCAGCTCACAGGGTACCGAGCAGTACTTC. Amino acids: CASSSQGTEQYF.

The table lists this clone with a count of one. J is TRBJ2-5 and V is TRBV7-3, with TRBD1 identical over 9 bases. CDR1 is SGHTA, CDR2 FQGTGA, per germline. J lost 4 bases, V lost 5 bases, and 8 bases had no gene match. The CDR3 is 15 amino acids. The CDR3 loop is CASSPGQGIRETQYF. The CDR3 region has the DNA TGTGCCAGCAGCCCCGGACAGGGGATAAGAGAGACCCAGTACTTC.

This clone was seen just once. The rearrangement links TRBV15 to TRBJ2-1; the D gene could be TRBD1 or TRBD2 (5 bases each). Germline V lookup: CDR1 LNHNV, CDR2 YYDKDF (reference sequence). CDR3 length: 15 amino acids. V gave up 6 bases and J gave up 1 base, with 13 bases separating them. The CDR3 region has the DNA TGTGCCACCAGGCCCGCAGGGAGTTCCTACAATGAGCAGTTCTTC. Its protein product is CATRPAGSSYNEQFF. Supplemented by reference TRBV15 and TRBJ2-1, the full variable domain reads DAMVIQNPRYQVTQFGKPVTLSCSQTLNHNVMYWYQQKSSQAPKLLFHYYDKDFNNEADTPDNFQSRRPNTSFCFLDIRSPGLGDTAMYLCATRPAGSSYNEQFFGPGTRLTVL.